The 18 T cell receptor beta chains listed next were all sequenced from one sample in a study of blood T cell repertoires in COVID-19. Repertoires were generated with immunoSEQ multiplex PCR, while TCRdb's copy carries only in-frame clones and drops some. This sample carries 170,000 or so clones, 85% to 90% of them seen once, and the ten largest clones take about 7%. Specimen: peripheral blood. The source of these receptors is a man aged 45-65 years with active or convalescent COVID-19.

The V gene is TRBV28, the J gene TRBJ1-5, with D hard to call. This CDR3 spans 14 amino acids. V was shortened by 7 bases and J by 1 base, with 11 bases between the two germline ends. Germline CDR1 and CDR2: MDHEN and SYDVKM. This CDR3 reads CASKILESNQPQHF. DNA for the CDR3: TGTGCCAGCAAGATCCTCGAGAGCAATCAGCCCCAGCATTTT. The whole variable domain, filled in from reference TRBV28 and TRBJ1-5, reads DVKVTQSSRYLVKRTGEKVFLECVQDMDHENMFWYRQDPGLGLRLIYFSYDVKMKEKGDIPEGYSVSREKKERFSLILESASTNQTSMYLCASKILESNQPQHFGDGTRLSIL.

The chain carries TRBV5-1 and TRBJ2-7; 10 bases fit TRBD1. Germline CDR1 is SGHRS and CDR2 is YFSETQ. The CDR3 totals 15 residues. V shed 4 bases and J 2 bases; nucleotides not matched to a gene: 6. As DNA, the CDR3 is TGCGCCAGCAGCATAACCGGGACAGGGGCCTACGAGCAGTACTTC. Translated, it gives CASSITGTGAYEQYF.

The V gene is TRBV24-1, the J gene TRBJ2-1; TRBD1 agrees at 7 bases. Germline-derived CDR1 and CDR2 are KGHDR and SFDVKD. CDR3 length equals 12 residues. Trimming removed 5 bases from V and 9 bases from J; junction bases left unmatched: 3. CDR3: CATSARQGEQFF. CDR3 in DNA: TGTGCCACCAGTGCCCGACAGGGTGAGCAGTTCTTC.

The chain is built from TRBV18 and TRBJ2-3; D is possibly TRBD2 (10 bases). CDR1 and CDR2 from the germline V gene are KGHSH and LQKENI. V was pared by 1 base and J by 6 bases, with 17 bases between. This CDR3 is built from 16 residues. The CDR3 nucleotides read TGTGCCAGCTCACCACTAACTAGCGGGACAGGGGATACGCAGTATTTT. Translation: CASSPLTSGTGDTQYF.

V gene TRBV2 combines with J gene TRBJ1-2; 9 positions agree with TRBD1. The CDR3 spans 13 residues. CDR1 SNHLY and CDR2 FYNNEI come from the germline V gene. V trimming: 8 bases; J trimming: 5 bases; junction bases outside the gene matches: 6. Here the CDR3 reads CASATDRGYGYTF. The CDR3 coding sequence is TGTGCCAGCGCGACGGACAGGGGTTATGGCTACACCTTC.

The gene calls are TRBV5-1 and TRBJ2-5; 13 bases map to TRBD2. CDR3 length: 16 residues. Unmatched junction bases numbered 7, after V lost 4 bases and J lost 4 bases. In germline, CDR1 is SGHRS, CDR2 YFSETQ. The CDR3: CASSLRLAGGLETQYF. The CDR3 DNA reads TGCGCCAGCAGCCTCCGACTAGCGGGAGGTCTAGAGACCCAGTACTTC.

The chain's CDR3 is CASSQDPRTGNGYTF. CDR3 coding DNA: TGTGCCAGCAGCCAAGACCCCCGGACAGGGAATGGCTACACCTTC. The V and J genes are TRBV3-1 (or the pseudogene TRBV3-2) and TRBJ1-2; 8 bases are a match to TRBD1. There are 15 residues in the CDR3. J lost 6 bases, V lost 0 bases, and 6 bases had no gene match. Germline CDR1 reads LGHDT; CDR2 reads YNNKEL (reference sequence).

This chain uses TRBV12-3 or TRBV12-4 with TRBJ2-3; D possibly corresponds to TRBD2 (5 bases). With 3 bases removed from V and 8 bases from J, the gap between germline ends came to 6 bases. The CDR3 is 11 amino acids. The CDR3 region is CASSLRATQYF. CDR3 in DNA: TGTGCCAGCAGTTTGAGGGCTACGCAGTATTTT.

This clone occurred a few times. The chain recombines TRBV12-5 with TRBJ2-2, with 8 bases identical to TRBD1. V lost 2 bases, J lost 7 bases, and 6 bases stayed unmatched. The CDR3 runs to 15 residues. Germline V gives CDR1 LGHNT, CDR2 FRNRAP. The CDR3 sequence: CASGLRQGSFGELFF. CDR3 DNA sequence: TGTGCTAGTGGTTTGAGACAGGGGAGTTTCGGGGAGCTGTTTTTT.

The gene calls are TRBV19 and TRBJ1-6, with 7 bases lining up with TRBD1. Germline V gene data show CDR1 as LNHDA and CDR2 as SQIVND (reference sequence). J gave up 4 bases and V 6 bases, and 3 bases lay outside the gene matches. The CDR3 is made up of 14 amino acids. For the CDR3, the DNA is TGTGCCAGTAGCGCAGGGGGTTATAATTCACCCCTCCACTTT. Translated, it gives CASSAGGYNSPLHF.

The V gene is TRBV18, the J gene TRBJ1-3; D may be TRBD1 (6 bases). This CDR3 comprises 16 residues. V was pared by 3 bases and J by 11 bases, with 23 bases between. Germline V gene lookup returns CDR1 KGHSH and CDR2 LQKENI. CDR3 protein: CASSPTPTGRSQPIYF. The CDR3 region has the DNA TGTGCCAGCTCACCGACCCCGACAGGCCGCTCACAGCCCATATATTTT.

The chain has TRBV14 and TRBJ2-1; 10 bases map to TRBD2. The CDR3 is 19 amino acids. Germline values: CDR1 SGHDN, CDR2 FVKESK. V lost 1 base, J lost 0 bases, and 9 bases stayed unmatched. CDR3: CASSQASIGLAVSYNEQFF. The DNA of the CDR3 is TGTGCCAGCAGCCAAGCGAGTATCGGACTAGCGGTCTCCTACAATGAGCAGTTCTTC.

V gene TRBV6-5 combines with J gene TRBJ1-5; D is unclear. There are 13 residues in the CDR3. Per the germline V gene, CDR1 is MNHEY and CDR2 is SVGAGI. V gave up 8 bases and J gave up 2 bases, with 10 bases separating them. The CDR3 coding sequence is TGTGCCAGCGTCGGAGGTCGCAATCAGCCCCAGCATTTT. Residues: CASVGGRNQPQHF.

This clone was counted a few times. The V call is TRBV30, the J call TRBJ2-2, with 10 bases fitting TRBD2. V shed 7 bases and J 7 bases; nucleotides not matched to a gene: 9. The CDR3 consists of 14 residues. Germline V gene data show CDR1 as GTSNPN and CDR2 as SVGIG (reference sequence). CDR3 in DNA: TGTGCCTCCAGAGGAGCGGGAGGGTTCGGGGAGCTGTTTTTT. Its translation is CASRGAGGFGELFF.

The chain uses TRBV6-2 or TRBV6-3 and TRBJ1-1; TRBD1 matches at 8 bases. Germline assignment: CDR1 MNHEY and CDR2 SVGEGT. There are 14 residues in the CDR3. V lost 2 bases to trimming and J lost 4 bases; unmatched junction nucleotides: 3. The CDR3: CASSYRQGSTEAFF. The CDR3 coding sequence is TGTGCCAGCAGTTACCGACAGGGGAGCACTGAAGCTTTCTTT.

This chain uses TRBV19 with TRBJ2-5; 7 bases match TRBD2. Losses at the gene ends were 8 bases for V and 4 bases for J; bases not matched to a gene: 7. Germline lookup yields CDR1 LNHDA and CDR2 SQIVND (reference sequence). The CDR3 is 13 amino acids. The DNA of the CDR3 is TGTGCCAGTTCATTCCCGGGGGGAGAGACCCAGTACTTC. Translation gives CASSFPGGETQYF.

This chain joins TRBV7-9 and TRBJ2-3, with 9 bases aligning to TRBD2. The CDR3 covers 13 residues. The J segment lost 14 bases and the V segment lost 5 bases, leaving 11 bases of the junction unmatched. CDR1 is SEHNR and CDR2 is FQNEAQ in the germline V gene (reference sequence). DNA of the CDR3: TGTGCCAGCAGCAGGCCCCCGGGACTAGCCGTGTATTTT. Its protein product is CASSRPPGLAVYF.

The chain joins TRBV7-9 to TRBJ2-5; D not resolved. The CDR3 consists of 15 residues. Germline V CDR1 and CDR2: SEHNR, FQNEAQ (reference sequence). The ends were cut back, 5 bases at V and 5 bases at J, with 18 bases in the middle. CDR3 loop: CASSPQARLWETQYF. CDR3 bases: TGTGCCAGCAGCCCGCAGGCCAGGTTATGGGAGACCCAGTACTTC.